This T cell receptor beta chain was profiled in a study of chemoradiotherapy in HPV16-positive cancers. Assay: immunoSEQ multiplex PCR; the TCRdb copy retains only in-frame clones and omits some. The profile shows roughly 16,000 clones, nearly 80% of them singletons. This clone was observed a single time. J gave up 3 bases and V 3 bases, and 2 bases lay outside the gene matches. CDR1 and CDR2 (germline): KGHSH, LQKENI. This CDR3 is 13 amino acids long. The specimen was taken from a patient who underwent chemoradiotherapy. V gene TRBV18 combines with J gene TRBJ2-7; 7 nucleotides align to TRBD1. The sequence was obtained from a human donor with HPV-associated anogenital cancer. The CDR3 nucleotides read TGTGCCAGCTCACCGGGACAGAGCTACGAGCAGTACTTC. This sequence encodes CASSPGQSYEQYF.